Each of the 10 T cell receptor beta chains below was sequenced from the same sample in a study of PD-L1 blockade in urothelial cancer. Measured with immunoSEQ multiplex PCR; TCRdb has only the in-frame clones, and not every one. Of some 84,000 clones in the sample, around 90% were seen once. The sample here was PBMCs, taken around atezolizumab (anti-PD-L1) treatment. The receptors shown here come from a woman in her 70s with urothelial cancer.

The CDR3 protein is CSVVATGTGVYEQYF. CDR3 nucleotide sequence: TGCAGCGTCGTCGCCACCGGGACAGGGGTGTACGAGCAGTACTTC. The gene calls are TRBV29-1 and TRBJ2-7, with 10 bases matching TRBD1. After removal of 6 bases from V and 4 bases from J, the junction contained 12 bases not matched to a gene. Germline loops: CDR1 SQVTM, CDR2 ANQGSEA. The CDR3 spans 15 residues.

The CDR3 DNA reads TGCGCCAGCAGCCACGACCCGGGCTCTAGCGGGGGGTACAATGAGCAGTTCTTC. Translated: CASSHDPGSSGGYNEQFF. The chain combines TRBV4-3 with TRBJ2-1; 11 nucleotides agree with TRBD2. CDR1 and CDR2 from the germline V gene are LGHNA and YSLEER. Trimming at V came to 3 bases and at J to 4 bases, leaving 11 bases not matched to a gene. This CDR3 comprises 18 residues.

This chain's CDR3 is CASSQDRGGDYEQYF. The CDR3 bases are TGCGCCAGCAGCCAGGACAGGGGTGGTGACTACGAGCAGTACTTC. J is TRBJ2-7 and V is TRBV5-1, with 9 positions matching TRBD1. The CDR3 totals 15 residues. The germline gives CDR1 SGHRS, CDR2 YFSETQ. J gave up 3 bases and V 4 bases, and 8 bases lay outside the gene matches. The full variable domain, rest sourced from reference TRBV5-1 and TRBJ2-7, is KAGVTQTPRYLIKTRGQQVTLSCSPISGHRSVSWYQQTPGQGLQFLFEYFSETQRNKGNFPGRFSGRQFSNSRSEMNVSTLELGDSALYLCASSQDRGGDYEQYFGPGTRLTVT.

The CDR3 DNA reads TGTGCCAGCAGCACCGGGACAGGGGGAACTGAGCAGTTCTTC. Protein product: CASSTGTGGTEQFF. The rearrangement joins TRBV11-2 to TRBJ2-1; 11 nucleotides line up with TRBD1. The CDR3 runs to 14 residues. Germline V gives CDR1 SGHAT, CDR2 FQNNGV. J was trimmed by 9 bases and V by 5 bases; bases with no gene match: 6.

The chain uses TRBV4-2 and TRBJ1-2; D is unresolved. Germline CDR1 reads LGHNA; CDR2 reads YNFKEQ. The CDR3 runs to 19 residues. V was shortened by 4 bases and J by 5 bases, with 29 bases between the two germline ends. DNA for the CDR3: TGTGCCAGCAGCCCTAGCCCCACGCCGCCTCCGGGTCCGGCGTATGGCTACACCTTC. It specifies CASSPSPTPPPGPAYGYTF.

V gene TRBV30 combines with J gene TRBJ1-5; TRBD1 aligns across 7 bases. The J segment lost 5 bases and the V segment lost 0 bases, leaving 4 bases of the junction unmatched. The CDR3 consists of 14 residues. The germline V gene encodes CDR1 GTSNPN and CDR2 SVGIG (reference sequence). The CDR3 nucleotides read TGTGCCTGGAGTGTCATCAGGGGGGATCAGCCCCAGCATTTT. It specifies CAWSVIRGDQPQHF.

This chain uses TRBV13 with TRBJ2-1; no definite D call. The germline V gene encodes CDR1 PRHDT and CDR2 FYEKMQ (reference sequence). This CDR3 is built from 13 residues. V lost 2 bases, J lost 9 bases, and 11 bases lay in between. CDR3 in DNA: TGTGCCAGCAGCTTAACTTCTCCCCCTGAGCAGTTCTTC. This sequence encodes CASSLTSPPEQFF.

The gene calls are TRBV5-1 and TRBJ1-1; D possibly corresponds to TRBD1 (6 bases). Germline V CDR1 and CDR2: SGHRS, YFSETQ. The CDR3 extends over 17 amino acids. The ends were cut back, 2 bases at V and 4 bases at J, with 21 bases in the middle. In DNA, the CDR3 is TGCGCCAGCAGCTTACTCCGATACAGGGACGGGGTCACTGAAGCTTTCTTT. It translates to CASSLLRYRDGVTEAFF. The full variable domain, with the rest looked up from reference TRBV5-1 and TRBJ1-1, is KAGVTQTPRYLIKTRGQQVTLSCSPISGHRSVSWYQQTPGQGLQFLFEYFSETQRNKGNFPGRFSGRQFSNSRSEMNVSTLELGDSALYLCASSLLRYRDGVTEAFFGQGTRLTVV.

V is TRBV19 and J is TRBJ2-7; D perhaps matches TRBD1 (5 bases). V dropped 8 bases and J dropped 3 bases, with 11 bases sitting between them. CDR1 and CDR2 (germline): LNHDA, SQIVND (reference sequence). This CDR3 comprises 12 residues. CDR3 region: CASQGILYEQYF. DNA of the CDR3: TGTGCCAGTCAGGGAATTCTCTACGAGCAGTACTTC. Using reference TRBV19 and TRBJ2-7 for the parts outside the CDR3, the full variable domain is DGGITQSPKYLFRKEGQNVTLSCEQNLNHDAMYWYRQDPGQGLRLIYYSQIVNDFQKGDIAEGYSVSREKKESFPLTVTSAQKNPTAFYLCASQGILYEQYFGPGTRLTVT.

V and J are TRBV7-9 and TRBJ1-3; TRBD1 matches 7 bases. The J segment lost 0 bases and the V segment lost 5 bases, leaving 13 bases of the junction unmatched. This CDR3 has 18 residues. In germline, CDR1 is SEHNR, CDR2 FQNEAQ (reference sequence). CDR3 in amino acids: CASSPYPGQSSSGNTIYF. CDR3 DNA: TGTGCCAGCAGCCCTTACCCGGGACAGTCTAGCTCTGGAAACACCATATATTTT.